The clone carrying this T cell receptor (beta chain) was recorded a few times. The antigen remains unidentified. Trimming pared 2 bases from V and 8 bases from J, leaving 18 bases between. Germline lookup yields CDR1 SGHVS and CDR2 FNYEAQ. CDR3 length equals 16 residues. The record originates from a study of cytomegalovirus exposure and HLA in healthy donors. Whole-study findings and limits: Donors were assumed by presence/absence analyses to have roughly uniform sequencing depth. Most subjects had HLA-A and HLA-B alleles reportedly predicted accurately by TCR beta sequences. Most TCR sequences were rare, but some public TCRs occurred in many donors.

Vbeta (60) and Jbeta (13) primers were used in the PCR. Produced via immunoSEQ multiplex PCR; TCRdb's table is partial and in-frame only. The sample lists 150,000 to 160,000 clones, about 83% occurring once. V and J are TRBV7-6 and TRBJ1-4; tentatively, D is TRBD1 (5 bases). The clonotype originates from a woman between 40 and 55 years old in good health and CMV-seronegative. The sample taken for sequencing was PBMCs. In nucleotides, the CDR3 is TGTGCCAGCAGCTTAACGGCCCGGGGGTTGAGGGAAAAACTGTTTTTT. Amino acid sequence: CASSLTARGLREKLFF.